Listed below are T cell receptor beta chains from one sample, sequenced in a study of CD8+ T cells in alopecia areata. Clones were sequenced by immunoSEQ multiplex PCR, and TCRdb holds only the in-frame ones, with some missing. The repertoire holds some 190,000 clones, with approximately 57% as singletons. Here the sequenced sample was CD4+ T cells sorted from blood, taken at week 24, from a patient treated with tofacitinib. These receptor sequences come from a human donor with alopecia areata. Both conserved end residues are trimmed from each CDR3. Fields, in order: V gene, J gene, D gene, CDR3 protein. D genes are given only for firm matches.

V: TRBV5-5; J: TRBJ2-1; D: TRBD1; CDR3: ASSVGQGIYNEQF
V: TRBV10-2; J: TRBJ1-2; D: TRBD1; CDR3: ASRNRERGRSYGYT
V: TRBV4-2; J: TRBJ1-2; D: TRBD1; CDR3: ASSHETGTGGYT
V: TRBV29-1; J: TRBJ2-1; D: TRBD2; CDR3: SVERGSGTSGGYNEQF
V: TRBV4-3; J: TRBJ1-1; D: NA; CDR3: ASSQDRNRAF
V: TRBV25-1; J: TRBJ2-4; D: NA; CDR3: ASSEFDDIQY
V: TRBV30; J: TRBJ1-1; D: NA; CDR3: AWSVRMRETEAF
V: TRBV5-1; J: TRBJ2-7; D: NA; CDR3: ASSLSGTQGYEQY
V: TRBV4-3; J: TRBJ2-2; D: TRBD2; CDR3: ASSQSGGATGELF
V: TRBV27; J: TRBJ1-2; D: NA; CDR3: ASSLTQNYGYT
V: TRBV27; J: TRBJ2-7; D: NA; CDR3: ASTGSSGVYEQY
V: TRBV27; J: TRBJ2-2; D: NA; CDR3: ASRQGWDTGELF
V: TRBV30; J: TRBJ1-5; D: NA; CDR3: AWSVRGNNQPQH
V: TRBV30; J: TRBJ2-2; D: NA; CDR3: AWSVTGTNTGELF
V: TRBV5-4; J: TRBJ2-1; D: TRBD1; CDR3: ASSQDRDPYNEQF
V: TRBV6-1; J: TRBJ1-2; D: TRBD1; CDR3: ASSPGQIHYGYT
V: TRBV4-2; J: TRBJ2-5; D: NA; CDR3: ASSQDASEETQY
V: TRBV29-1; J: TRBJ2-3; D: TRBD1; CDR3: SVEKGRGTDTQY
V: TRBV29-1; J: TRBJ1-2; D: NA; CDR3: SALKGYGYT
V: TRBV10-3; J: TRBJ2-3; D: TRBD1; CDR3: AIGGTGGEIGTQY
V: TRBV2; J: TRBJ2-3; D: TRBD2; CDR3: ASSGASGGQVDTQY
V: TRBV6-5; J: TRBJ1-2; D: NA; CDR3: ASSYVGAPGYT
V: TRBV9; J: TRBJ2-3; D: NA; CDR3: ASSVEGRPITDTQY
V: TRBV27; J: TRBJ2-1; D: NA; CDR3: ASSQNPDWQAQSYNEQF
V: TRBV30; J: TRBJ2-1; D: TRBD1; CDR3: AWSVFWGTGHNEQF
V: TRBV7-3; J: TRBJ2-7; D: NA; CDR3: ASVRTGTSSYEQY
V: TRBV18; J: TRBJ1-6; D: TRBD1; CDR3: ASSPKRTGFNSPLH
V: TRBV10-3; J: TRBJ2-2; D: NA; CDR3: ATQPGDGELF
V: TRBV19; J: TRBJ1-2; D: TRBD1; CDR3: ASSIGDRDYGYT
V: TRBV10-3; J: TRBJ2-4; D: NA; CDR3: AISETDLAKNIQY
V: TRBV10-3; J: TRBJ2-1; D: TRBD2; CDR3: AIGLAGANEQF
V: TRBV29-1; J: TRBJ2-7; D: NA; CDR3: SVVQGYEQY
V: TRBV7-2; J: TRBJ2-1; D: NA; CDR3: ASSAPINEQF
V: TRBV6-5; J: TRBJ2-1; D: TRBD2; CDR3: ASRSPGTSADEQF
V: TRBV4-2; J: TRBJ1-2; D: NA; CDR3: ASSQERRGDYGYT